This TCR beta chain is drawn from a study of radiotherapy plus CTLA-4 blockade in lung cancer. This CDR3 contains 19 residues. Germline assignment: CDR1 KGHSH and CDR2 LQKENI. V lost 3 bases and J lost 1; bases outside the gene matches: 17. As regards this clone: Antigen unknown.

CTLA-4 blockade using ipilimumab, together with focal radiation, was received by patients with chemo-refractory metastatic non-small-cell lung cancer. Using immunoSEQ multiplex PCR, the repertoire was profiled, and TCRdb retains in-frame clones only, with some absent. The sample has some 66,000 clones, around four fifths seen once. Study findings and constraints: Tumor-origin TCR clones grew in blood after radiotherapy plus ipilimumab.

The origin of this receptor is a human donor with non-small cell lung cancer who had a partial response to radiotherapy plus ipilimumab. The V gene is TRBV18, the J gene TRBJ1-1; TRBD1 aligns across 7 bases. The source was peripheral blood, collected from a patient treated with radiotherapy plus ipilimumab. CDR3 residues: CASSPVRQGMERGNTEAFF. In DNA, the CDR3 is TGTGCCAGCTCACCGGTTCGACAGGGAATGGAAAGAGGGAACACTGAAGCTTTCTTT.